This TCR beta chain was sequenced in a study of PD-1 blockade in mismatch repair-deficient tumors. Study overall: All were previously treated, progressing patients with around eleven mismatch repair-deficient cancer types. Study outcomes and limitations: After pembrolizumab, tumor-resident clones rose rapidly, then generally contracted before radiologic responses.

All patients were mismatch repair deficient, assessed by either PCR or immunohistochemistry. Three pembrolizumab responders had their TCRs sequenced. Produced via immunoSEQ multiplex PCR; TCRdb's table is partial and in-frame only. The table records 75,000 to 85,000 clones, approximately 81% of them present only once. The V gene's germline CDR1 is MDHEN and CDR2 SYDVKM. The CDR3 consists of 15 residues. Trimming stripped 5 bases from V and 4 bases from J, with 17 bases between. Concerning this clone itself: Its antigen is as yet unknown.

This clonotype originated in an adult with mismatch repair-deficient cancer. The rearrangement links TRBV28 to TRBJ1-2; D is unresolved. The sample here was peripheral blood, taken 12 weeks after starting pembrolizumab. CDR3: CASSPSAAEGYGYTF. The CDR3 bases are TGTGCCAGCAGTCCCAGCGCGGCGGAGGGCTATGGCTACACCTTC.